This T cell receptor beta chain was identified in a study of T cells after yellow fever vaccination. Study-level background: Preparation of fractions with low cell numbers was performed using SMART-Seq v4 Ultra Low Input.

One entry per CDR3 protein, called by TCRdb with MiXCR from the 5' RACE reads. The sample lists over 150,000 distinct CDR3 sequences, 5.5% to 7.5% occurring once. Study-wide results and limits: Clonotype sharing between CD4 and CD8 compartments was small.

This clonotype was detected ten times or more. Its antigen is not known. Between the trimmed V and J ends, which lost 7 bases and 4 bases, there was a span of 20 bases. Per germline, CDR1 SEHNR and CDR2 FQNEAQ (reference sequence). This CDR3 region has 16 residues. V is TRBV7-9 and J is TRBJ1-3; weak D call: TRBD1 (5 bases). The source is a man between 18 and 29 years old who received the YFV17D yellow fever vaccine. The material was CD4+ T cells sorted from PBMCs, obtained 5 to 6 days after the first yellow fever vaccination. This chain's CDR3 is CASTTDGRVRGNTIYF. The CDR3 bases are TGTGCCAGCACCACCGACGGCAGGGTCCGCGGAAACACCATATATTTT. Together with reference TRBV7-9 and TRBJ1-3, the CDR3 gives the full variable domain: DTGVSQNPRHKITKRGQNVTFRCDPISEHNRLYWYRQTLGQGPEFLTYFQNEAQLEKSRLLSDRFSAERPKGSFSTLEIQRTEQGDSAMYLCASTTDGRVRGNTIYFGEGSWLTVV.